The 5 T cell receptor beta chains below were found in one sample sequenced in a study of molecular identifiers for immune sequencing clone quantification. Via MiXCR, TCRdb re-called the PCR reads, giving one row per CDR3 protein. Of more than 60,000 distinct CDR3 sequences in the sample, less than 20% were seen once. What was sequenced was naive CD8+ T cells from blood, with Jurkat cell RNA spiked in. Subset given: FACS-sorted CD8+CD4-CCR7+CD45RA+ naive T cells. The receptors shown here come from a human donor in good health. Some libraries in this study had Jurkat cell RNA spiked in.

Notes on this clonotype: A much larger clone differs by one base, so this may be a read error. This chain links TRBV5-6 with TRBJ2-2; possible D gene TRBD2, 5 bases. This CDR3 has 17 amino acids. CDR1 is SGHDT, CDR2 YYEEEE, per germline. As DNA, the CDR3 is TGTGCCGGCAGCTCCCACCGGGGTTCAAGCTATACCGGGGAGCTGTTTTTT. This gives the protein CAGSSHRGSSYTGELFF.

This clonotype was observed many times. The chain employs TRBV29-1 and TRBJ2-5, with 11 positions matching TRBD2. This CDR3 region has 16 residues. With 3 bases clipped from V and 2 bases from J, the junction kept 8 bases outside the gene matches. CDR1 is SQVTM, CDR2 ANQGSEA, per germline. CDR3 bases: TGCAGCGTTGAGAGCAGACTAGCGGGACTTCAAGAGACCCAGTACTTC. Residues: CSVESRLAGLQETQYF.

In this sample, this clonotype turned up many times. CDR3 nucleotides: TGTGCCAGTAGCTGGAGCCCCGGGACAGGGTACAACTATGGCTACACCTTC. Translation gives CASSWSPGTGYNYGYTF. This chain connects TRBV19 to TRBJ1-2, with 9 bases matching TRBD1. The CDR3 is made up of 17 amino acids. Germline CDR1 and CDR2: LNHDA and SQIVND (reference sequence). V lost 6 bases and J lost 2; bases outside the gene matches: 13. The full variable domain, in which reference TRBV19 and TRBJ1-2 provide the parts outside the CDR3, is DGGITQSPKYLFRKEGQNVTLSCEQNLNHDAMYWYRQDPGQGLRLIYYSQIVNDFQKGDIAEGYSVSREKKESFPLTVTSAQKNPTAFYLCASSWSPGTGYNYGYTFGSGTRLTVV.

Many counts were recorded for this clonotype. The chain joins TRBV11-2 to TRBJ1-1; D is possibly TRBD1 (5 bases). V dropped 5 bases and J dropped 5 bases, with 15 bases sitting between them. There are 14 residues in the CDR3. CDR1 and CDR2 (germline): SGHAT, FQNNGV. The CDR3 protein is CASSRGTGNTEAFF. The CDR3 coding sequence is TGTGCCAGCAGCCGTGGGACGGGCAATACTGAAGCTTTCTTT. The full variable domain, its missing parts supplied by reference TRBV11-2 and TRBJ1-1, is EAGVAQSPRYKIIEKRQSVAFWCNPISGHATLYWYQQILGQGPKLLIQFQNNGVVDDSQLPKDRFSAERLKGVDSTLKIQPAKLEDSAVYLCASSRGTGNTEAFFGQGTRLTVV.

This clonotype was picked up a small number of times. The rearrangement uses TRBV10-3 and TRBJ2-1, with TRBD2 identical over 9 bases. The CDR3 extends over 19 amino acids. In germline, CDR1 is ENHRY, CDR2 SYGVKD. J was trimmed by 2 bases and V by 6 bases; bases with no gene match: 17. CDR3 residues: CAIRKTSGDPESPYNEQFF. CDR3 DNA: TGTGCCATCAGGAAGACTAGCGGAGATCCCGAGAGCCCCTACAATGAGCAGTTCTTC.